A selection of T cell receptor beta chains follows, all from one sample in a study of shared clonotypes between healthy human individuals. Data came from immunoSEQ multiplex PCR; TCRdb stores just in-frame clones and leaves some out. The sample has 85,000 to 100,000 clones, roughly two thirds seen once. Specimen: memory CD8+ T cells sorted from blood. The source is a man aged 30 to 39 in good health. Each CDR3 is given with its conserved first and last residue. The D gene is left open where the match is weak. The listing skips clone size in some rows; elsewhere it reads once, few, many or a size class.

clone size	D gene	V gene	J gene	CDR3 protein	CDR3 DNA
-	TRBD1	TRBV6-1	TRBJ2-7	CASSDWQGQGAKQYF	TGTGCCAGCAGTGATTGGCAGGGACAGGGGGCGAAGCAGTACTTC
-	-	TRBV6-5	TRBJ1-1	CASSYTGGNEAFF	TGTGCCAGCAGTTACACGGGGGGAAACGAAGCTTTCTTT
few	TRBD2	TRBV25-1	TRBJ2-1	CASSDPTSGRANNEQFF	TGTGCCAGCAGTGATCCTACGAGCGGGAGGGCAAACAATGAGCAGTTCTTC
-	TRBD2	TRBV11-2	TRBJ2-7	CASSEGLAAVSYEQYF	TGTGCCAGCAGCGAGGGACTAGCGGCGGTCTCCTACGAGCAGTACTTC
-	-	TRBV6-1	TRBJ2-6	CASSATLCTSRANVLTF	TGTGCCAGCAGTGCCACTCTATGCACAAGTCGGGCCAACGTCCTGACTTTC
-	-	TRBV6-1	TRBJ2-7	CASPSASYEQYF	TGTGCCAGCCCTTCGGCGTCCTACGAGCAGTACTTC
-	TRBD1	TRBV27	TRBJ2-2	CASRQTGGTGELFF	TGTGCCAGCAGACAGACAGGGGGCACCGGGGAGCTGTTTTTT
-	-	TRBV28	TRBJ2-5	CASGDRVQETQYF	TGTGCCAGCGGAGACCGGGTCCAAGAGACCCAGTACTTC
-	TRBD2	TRBV11-2	TRBJ2-7	CASSPTSGSRSSYEQYF	TGTGCCAGCAGTCCTACTAGCGGGAGCCGAAGCTCCTACGAGCAGTACTTC
-	TRBD1	TRBV9	TRBJ1-2	CASSAPGQEIYYGYTF	TGTGCCAGCAGCGCCCCGGGACAGGAAATCTACTATGGCTACACCTTC
-	TRBD1	TRBV7-9	TRBJ2-6	CASSFPTGWSGANVLTF	TGTGCCAGCAGCTTCCCGACAGGGTGGTCTGGGGCCAACGTCCTGACTTTC
-	TRBD1	TRBV30	TRBJ1-4	CAWSLSRGKNEKLFF	TGTGCCTGGAGTCTTAGCAGGGGGAAGAATGAAAAACTGTTTTTT
-	-	TRBV2	TRBJ2-2	CASSEARSGGSTGELFF	TGTGCCAGCAGTGAAGCGCGTAGTGGCGGGTCCACCGGGGAGCTGTTTTTT
-	-	TRBV6-1	TRBJ2-7	CASSEYEGLAYEQYF	TGTGCCAGCAGTGAATATGAGGGATTAGCCTACGAGCAGTACTTC
-	TRBD1	TRBV5-8	TRBJ1-5	CASSYRDRGLQPQHF	TGTGCCAGCAGCTACCGGGACAGGGGGTTGCAGCCCCAGCATTTT
-	TRBD1	TRBV11-2	TRBJ1-4	CASSLGYRGREDEKLFF	TGTGCCAGCAGCTTAGGGTACAGGGGGCGCGAGGATGAAAAACTGTTTTTT
many	-	TRBV25-1	TRBJ2-1	CASSDWDDEQFF	TGTGCCAGCAGTGATTGGGACGATGAGCAGTTCTTC
-	-	TRBV7-2	TRBJ2-2	CASPNGPNTGELFF	TGTGCCAGCCCCAATGGACCGAACACCGGGGAGCTGTTTTTT
few	TRBD1	TRBV7-6	TRBJ1-4	CASSLQQGAPEKLFF	TGTGCCAGCAGTCTTCAACAGGGGGCGCCTGAAAAACTGTTTTTT
-	TRBD2	TRBV7-8	TRBJ2-1	CASSWFGLASSYNEQFF	TGTGCCAGCAGCTGGTTTGGACTAGCCAGCTCCTACAATGAGCAGTTCTTC
many	-	TRBV6-8	TRBJ2-5	CASSLSRETQYF	TGTGCCAGCAGTCTCAGTCGAGAGACCCAGTACTTC
few	-	TRBV2	TRBJ2-3	CASSVSSSSTDTQYF	TGTGCCAGCAGTGTCTCTAGCTCTAGCACAGATACGCAGTATTTT
-	-	TRBV6-1	TRBJ1-5	CASSVATVNQPQHF	TGTGCCAGCAGTGTTGCGACAGTCAATCAGCCCCAGCATTTT
-	-	TRBV19	TRBJ2-2	CASSSWAGELFF	TGTGCCAGTAGCTCCTGGGCCGGGGAGCTGTTTTTT
once	-	TRBV5-1	TRBJ2-7	CASSLDEGLYEQYF	TGCGCCAGCAGCTTGGATGAGGGCCTATACGAGCAGTACTTC
many	-	TRBV28	TRBJ2-7	CATGESYEQYF	TGTGCCACAGGGGAGTCCTACGAGCAGTACTTC
-	TRBD2	TRBV30	TRBJ2-3	CAWSLLAGSTQYF	TGTGCCTGGAGTCTACTAGCGGGGAGTACGCAGTATTTT
many	TRBD2	TRBV6-5	TRBJ2-7	CASSFSQWAGAYEQYF	TGTGCCAGCAGTTTCTCTCAGTGGGCGGGAGCCTACGAGCAGTACTTC
-	-	TRBV6-1	TRBJ1-5	CASRTGAGDQPQHF	TGTGCCAGCAGGACCGGGGCTGGAGATCAGCCCCAGCATTTT
few	-	TRBV9	TRBJ2-5	CASSRTSRSAIQETQYF	TGTGCCAGCAGCCGTACCTCGAGGTCGGCAATCCAAGAGACCCAGTACTTC
-	TRBD1	TRBV28	TRBJ2-4	CASRALQGVSKNIQYF	TGTGCCAGCAGGGCACTCCAGGGGGTCTCCAAAAACATTCAGTACTTC
-	-	TRBV29-1	TRBJ1-1	CSVVYMNTEAFF	TGCAGCGTTGTCTATATGAACACTGAAGCTTTCTTT
-	TRBD2	TRBV4-3	TRBJ2-7	CASSLGTSGSYEQYF	TGCGCCAGCAGCCTTGGGACTAGCGGCTCCTACGAGCAGTACTTC
-	TRBD1	TRBV29-1	TRBJ2-7	CSVGQGNYEQYF	TGCAGCGTTGGACAGGGAAACTACGAGCAGTACTTC
-	-	TRBV9	TRBJ2-5	CASSPGMSETQYF	TGTGCCAGCAGCCCCGGGATGTCGGAGACCCAGTACTTC
few	-	TRBV5-4	TRBJ2-7	CASSLDGPGSAQYF	TGTGCCAGCAGCTTGGACGGGCCAGGGTCTGCGCAGTACTTC
-	TRBD1	TRBV19	TRBJ2-1	CASSRGGSYGNEQFF	TGTGCCAGTAGCAGAGGGGGCAGTTACGGCAATGAGCAGTTCTTC
-	TRBD1	TRBV4-3	TRBJ1-1	CASSQWTGGKEEAFF	TGCGCCAGCAGCCAGTGGACAGGGGGCAAGGAGGAAGCTTTCTTT
few	-	TRBV10-3	TRBJ2-1	CAIEQENLNEQFF	TGTGCCATCGAACAGGAGAACCTTAATGAGCAGTTCTTC
-	-	TRBV19	TRBJ2-3	CASSPIHEGEYTDTQYF	TGTGCCAGTAGCCCCATACACGAAGGTGAATACACAGATACGCAGTATTTT
-	-	TRBV9	TRBJ2-7	CASSVEGSGGAYEQYF	TGTGCCAGCAGCGTAGAAGGTAGCGGAGGAGCCTACGAGCAGTACTTC
few	-	TRBV29-1	TRBJ2-3	CSVERQGEQYF	TGCAGCGTTGAAAGGCAGGGCGAGCAGTATTTT
many	-	TRBV4-2	TRBJ1-1	CASSQESANTEAFF	TGTGCCAGCAGCCAAGAATCGGCGAACACTGAAGCTTTCTTT
-	TRBD1	TRBV6-4	TRBJ2-1	CASSESGAGGGEQFF	TGTGCCAGCAGTGAGTCGGGGGCAGGGGGCGGCGAGCAGTTCTTC
once	TRBD1	TRBV6-6	TRBJ2-5	CASTLGTGEETQYF	TGTGCCAGCACCCTAGGGACAGGGGAAGAGACCCAGTACTTC